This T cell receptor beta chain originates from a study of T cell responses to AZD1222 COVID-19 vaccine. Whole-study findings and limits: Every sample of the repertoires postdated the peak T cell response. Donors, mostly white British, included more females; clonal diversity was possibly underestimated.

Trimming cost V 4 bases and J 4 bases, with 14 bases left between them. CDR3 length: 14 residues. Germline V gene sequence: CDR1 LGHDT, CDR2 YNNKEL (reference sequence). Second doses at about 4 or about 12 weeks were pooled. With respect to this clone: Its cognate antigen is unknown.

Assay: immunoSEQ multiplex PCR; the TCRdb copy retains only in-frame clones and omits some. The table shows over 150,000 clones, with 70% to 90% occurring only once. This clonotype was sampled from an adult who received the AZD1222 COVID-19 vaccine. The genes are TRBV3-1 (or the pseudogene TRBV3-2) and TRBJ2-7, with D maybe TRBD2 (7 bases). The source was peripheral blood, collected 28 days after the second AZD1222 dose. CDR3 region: CASSLRGAWYEQYF. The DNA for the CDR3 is TGTGCCAGCAGCCTCCGGGGGGCTTGGTACGAGCAGTACTTC.